The TCR beta chain described here comes from a study of shared clonotypes between healthy human individuals. Sequenced by immunoSEQ multiplex PCR; TCRdb stores in-frame clones only, minus some. The profile covers millions of clones, with roughly 92% appearing a single time and more than 0.12% taken by the ten largest. This CDR3 region has 14 residues. Trimming shortened V by 1 base and J by 4 bases, and 12 bases separated the two germline ends. Germline CDR1 and CDR2: SGHRS and YFSETQ. This sequence joins TRBV5-1 and TRBJ2-7; tentatively, D is TRBD2 (5 bases). The sequencing input was naive CD4+ T cells sorted from blood. Subset given: CD45RA+ positively selected. This receptor was identified in a man in his late teens or twenties in good health. This CDR3 is CASSLTADLYEQYF. The DNA of the CDR3 is TGCGCCAGCAGCTTGACAGCGGACCTTTACGAGCAGTACTTC.